This T cell receptor beta chain was sequenced for a study of T-cell memory formation after mild COVID-19. Germline V lookup: CDR1 DFQATT, CDR2 SNEGSKA (reference sequence). The ends were cut back, 4 bases at V and 4 bases at J, with 12 bases in the middle. The CDR3 length is 13 residues. Using its own MiXCR run on the 5' RACE reads, TCRdb lists one record per CDR3 protein. Of approximately 150,000 distinct CDR3 sequences listed, roughly 14% were seen once; the top ten hold 12% to 15%. In its sample, this clonotype was seen a few times. The rearrangement links TRBV20-1 to TRBJ2-3, with D perhaps matching TRBD1 (5 bases). This sequence was found in an adult woman who had mild COVID-19 (a few samples of this study predate the infection). Cell type and time point are not known. Sequencing input: PBMCs or a T cell subset sorted from them (not recorded which). CDR3 sequence reads: CSATNRQPDTQYF. CDR3 nucleotides: TGCAGTGCTACAAATCGACAGCCAGATACGCAGTATTTT.